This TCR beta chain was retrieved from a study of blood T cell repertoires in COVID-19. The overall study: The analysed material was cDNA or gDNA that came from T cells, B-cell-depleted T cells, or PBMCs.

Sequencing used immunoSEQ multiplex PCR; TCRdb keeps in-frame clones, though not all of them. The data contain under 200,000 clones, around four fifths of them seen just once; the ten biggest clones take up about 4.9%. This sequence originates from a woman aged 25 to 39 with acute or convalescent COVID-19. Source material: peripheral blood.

CDR3 sequence reads: CATSGRGSTEAFF. Written as DNA, the CDR3 is TGTGCCACTTCTGGTAGAGGGTCCACTGAAGCTTTCTTT. The chain recombines TRBV27 with TRBJ1-1, with D unresolved. Trimming cost V 10 bases and J 4 bases, with 16 bases left between them. Germline V gene sequence: CDR1 MNHEY, CDR2 SMNVEV (reference sequence). The CDR3 consists of 13 residues.